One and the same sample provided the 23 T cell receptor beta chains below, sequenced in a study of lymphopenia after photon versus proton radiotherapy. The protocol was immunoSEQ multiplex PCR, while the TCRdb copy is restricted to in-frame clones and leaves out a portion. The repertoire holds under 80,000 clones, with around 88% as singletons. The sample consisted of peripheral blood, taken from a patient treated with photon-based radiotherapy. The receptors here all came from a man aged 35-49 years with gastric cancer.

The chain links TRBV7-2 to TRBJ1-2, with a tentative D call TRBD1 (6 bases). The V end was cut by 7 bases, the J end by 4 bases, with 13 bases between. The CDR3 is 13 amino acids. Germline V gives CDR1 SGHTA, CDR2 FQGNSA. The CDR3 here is CASNMDSLYGYTF. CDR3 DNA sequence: TGTGCCAGCAACATGGACAGCCTCTATGGCTACACCTTC. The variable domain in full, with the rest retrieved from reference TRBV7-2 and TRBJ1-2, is GAGVSQSPSNKVTEKGKDVELRCDPISGHTALYWYRQSLGQGLEFLIYFQGNSAPDKSGLPSDRFSAERTGGSVSTLTIQRTQQEDSAVYLCASNMDSLYGYTFGSGTRLTVV.

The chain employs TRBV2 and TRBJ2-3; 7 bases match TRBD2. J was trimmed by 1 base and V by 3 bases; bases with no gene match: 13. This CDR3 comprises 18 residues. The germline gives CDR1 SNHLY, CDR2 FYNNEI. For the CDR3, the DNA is TGTGCCAGCAGTGAGAGTTCACTGAGGCTAGCGGGCACAGATACGCAGTATTTT. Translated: CASSESSLRLAGTDTQYF.

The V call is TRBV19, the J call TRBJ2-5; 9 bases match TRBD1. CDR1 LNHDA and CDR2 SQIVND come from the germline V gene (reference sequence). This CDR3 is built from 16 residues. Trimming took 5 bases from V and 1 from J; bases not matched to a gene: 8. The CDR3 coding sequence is TGTGCCAGTAGTCCTCTTCGGGACAGGGCCCAAGAGACCCAGTACTTC. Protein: CASSPLRDRAQETQYF.

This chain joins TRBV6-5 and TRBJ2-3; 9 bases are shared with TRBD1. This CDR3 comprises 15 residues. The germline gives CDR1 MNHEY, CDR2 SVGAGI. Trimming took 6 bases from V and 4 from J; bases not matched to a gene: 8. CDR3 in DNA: TGTGCCAGCAGGGGGGCGGGACAGGGCTCAGATACGCAGTATTTT. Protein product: CASRGAGQGSDTQYF.

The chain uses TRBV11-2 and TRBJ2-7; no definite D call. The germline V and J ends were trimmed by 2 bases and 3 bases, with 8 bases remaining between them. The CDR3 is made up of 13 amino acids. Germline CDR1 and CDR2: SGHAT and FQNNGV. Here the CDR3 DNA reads TGTGCCAGCAGCTTATCTAGTCTCTACGAGCAGTACTTC. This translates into CASSLSSLYEQYF.

As DNA, the CDR3 is TGTGCCACCAGGACGGACCAAGAGACCCAGTACTTC. Translated: CATRTDQETQYF. J is TRBJ2-5 and V is TRBV10-3; D not certain. Germline V gene lookup returns CDR1 ENHRY and CDR2 SYGVKD. The CDR3 length is 12 residues. The ends were cut back, 10 bases at V and 0 bases at J, with 9 bases in the middle.

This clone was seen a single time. The CDR3 sequence is CATQREYGYTF. CDR3 coding DNA: TGTGCGACCCAAAGGGAGTATGGCTACACCTTC. The V call is TRBV2, the J call TRBJ1-2; D is unclear. Germline V gene sequence: CDR1 SNHLY, CDR2 FYNNEI. This CDR3 is 11 amino acids long.

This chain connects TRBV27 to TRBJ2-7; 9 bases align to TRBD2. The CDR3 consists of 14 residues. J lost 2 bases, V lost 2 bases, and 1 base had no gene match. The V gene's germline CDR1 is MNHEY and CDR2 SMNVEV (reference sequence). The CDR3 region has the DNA TGTGCCAGCAGTTTAGCGGGGGGGCCCTACGAGCAGTACTTC. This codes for CASSLAGGPYEQYF.

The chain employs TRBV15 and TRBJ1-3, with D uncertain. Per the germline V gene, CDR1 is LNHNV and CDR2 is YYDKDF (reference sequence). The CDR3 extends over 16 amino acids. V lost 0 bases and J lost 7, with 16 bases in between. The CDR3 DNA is TGTGCCACCAGCAGAGATGCAGGCAGGTTGGACAACACCATATATTTT. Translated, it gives CATSRDAGRLDNTIYF.

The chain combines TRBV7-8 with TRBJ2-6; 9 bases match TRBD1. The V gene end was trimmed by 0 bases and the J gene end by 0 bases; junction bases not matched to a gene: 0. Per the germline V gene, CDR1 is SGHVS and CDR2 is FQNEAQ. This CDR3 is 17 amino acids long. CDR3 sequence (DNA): TGTGCCAGCAGCTTAGCGACAGGGGGCTCTGGGGCCAACGTCCTGACTTTC. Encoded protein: CASSLATGGSGANVLTF.

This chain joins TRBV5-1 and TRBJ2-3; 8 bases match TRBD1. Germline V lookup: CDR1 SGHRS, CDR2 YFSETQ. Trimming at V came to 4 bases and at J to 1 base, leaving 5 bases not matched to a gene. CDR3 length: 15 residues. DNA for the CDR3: TGCGCCAGCAGCCAGACAGGGGATCGCACAGATACGCAGTATTTT. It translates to CASSQTGDRTDTQYF.

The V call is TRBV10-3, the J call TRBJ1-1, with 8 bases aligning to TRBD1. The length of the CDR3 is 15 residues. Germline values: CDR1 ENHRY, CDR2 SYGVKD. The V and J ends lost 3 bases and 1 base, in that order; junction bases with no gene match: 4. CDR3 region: CAISDLTGENTEAFF. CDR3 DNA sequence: TGTGCCATCAGTGACCTGACAGGGGAGAACACTGAAGCTTTCTTT.

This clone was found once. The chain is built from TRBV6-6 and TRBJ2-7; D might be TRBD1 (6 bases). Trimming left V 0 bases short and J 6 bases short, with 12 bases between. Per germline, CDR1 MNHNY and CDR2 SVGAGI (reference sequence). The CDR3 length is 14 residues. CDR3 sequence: CASSYSDRGGEQYF. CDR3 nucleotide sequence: TGTGCCAGCAGTTACTCGGACAGAGGGGGCGAGCAGTACTTC.

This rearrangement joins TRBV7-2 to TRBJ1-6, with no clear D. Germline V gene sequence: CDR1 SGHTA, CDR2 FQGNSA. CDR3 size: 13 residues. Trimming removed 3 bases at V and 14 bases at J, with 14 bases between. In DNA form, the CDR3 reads TGTGCCAGCAGCTTCCAGACTGCGGGGTCCCTCCACTTT. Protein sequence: CASSFQTAGSLHF.

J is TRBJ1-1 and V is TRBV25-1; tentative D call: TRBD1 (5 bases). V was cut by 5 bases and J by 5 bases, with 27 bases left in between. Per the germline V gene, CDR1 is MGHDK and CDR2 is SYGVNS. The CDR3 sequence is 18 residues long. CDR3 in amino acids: CASSWAEKAAWEGTEAFF. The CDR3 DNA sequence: TGTGCCAGCAGTTGGGCGGAGAAGGCAGCGTGGGAGGGGACTGAAGCTTTCTTT.

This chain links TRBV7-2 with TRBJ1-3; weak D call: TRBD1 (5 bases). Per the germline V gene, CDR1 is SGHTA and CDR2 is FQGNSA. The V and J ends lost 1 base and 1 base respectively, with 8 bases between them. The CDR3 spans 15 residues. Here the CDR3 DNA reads TGTGCCAGCAGCTTAGTATGGGGGTCTGGAAACACCATATATTTT. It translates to CASSLVWGSGNTIYF. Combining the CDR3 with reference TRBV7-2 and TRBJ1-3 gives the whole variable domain GAGVSQSPSNKVTEKGKDVELRCDPISGHTALYWYRQSLGQGLEFLIYFQGNSAPDKSGLPSDRFSAERTGGSVSTLTIQRTQQEDSAVYLCASSLVWGSGNTIYFGEGSWLTVV.

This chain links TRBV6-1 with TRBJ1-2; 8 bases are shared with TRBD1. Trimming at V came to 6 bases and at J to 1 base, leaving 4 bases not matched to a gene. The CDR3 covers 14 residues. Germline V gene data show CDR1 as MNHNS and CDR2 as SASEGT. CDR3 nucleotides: TGTGCCAGCAGGGACAGGGTAGATAACTATGGCTACACCTTC. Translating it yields CASRDRVDNYGYTF.

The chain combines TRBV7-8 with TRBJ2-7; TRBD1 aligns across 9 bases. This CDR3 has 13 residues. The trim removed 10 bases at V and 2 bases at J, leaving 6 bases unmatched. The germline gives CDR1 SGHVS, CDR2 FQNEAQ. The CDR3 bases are TGTGCCACCGGGACAGGGAAGACCTACGAGCAGTACTTC. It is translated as CATGTGKTYEQYF.

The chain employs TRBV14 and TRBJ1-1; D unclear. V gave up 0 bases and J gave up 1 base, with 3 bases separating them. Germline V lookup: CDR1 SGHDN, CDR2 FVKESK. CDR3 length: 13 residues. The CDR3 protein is CASSQDQNTEAFF. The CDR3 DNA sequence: TGTGCCAGCAGCCAAGACCAGAACACTGAAGCTTTCTTT. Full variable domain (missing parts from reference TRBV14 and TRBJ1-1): EAGVTQFPSHSVIEKGQTVTLRCDPISGHDNLYWYRRVMGKEIKFLLHFVKESKQDESGMPNNRFLAERTGGTYSTLKVQPAELEDSGVYFCASSQDQNTEAFFGQGTRLTVV.

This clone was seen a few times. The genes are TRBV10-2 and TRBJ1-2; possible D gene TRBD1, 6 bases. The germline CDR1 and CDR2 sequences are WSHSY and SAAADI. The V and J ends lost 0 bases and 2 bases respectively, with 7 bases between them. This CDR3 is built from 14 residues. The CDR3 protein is CASSESRGNYGYTF. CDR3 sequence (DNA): TGCGCCAGCAGTGAGTCTAGGGGGAACTATGGCTACACCTTC.

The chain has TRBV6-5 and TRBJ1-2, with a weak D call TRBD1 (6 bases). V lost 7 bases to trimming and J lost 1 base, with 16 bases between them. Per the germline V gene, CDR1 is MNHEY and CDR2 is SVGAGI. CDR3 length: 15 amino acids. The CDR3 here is CASTLTGAVNYGYTF. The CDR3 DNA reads TGTGCCAGCACCCTGACAGGAGCCGTTAACTATGGCTACACCTTC.

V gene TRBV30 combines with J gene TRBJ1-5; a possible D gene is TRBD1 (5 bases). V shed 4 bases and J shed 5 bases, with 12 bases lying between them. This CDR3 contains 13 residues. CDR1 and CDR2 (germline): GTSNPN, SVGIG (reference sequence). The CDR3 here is CAWTPSGDQPQHF. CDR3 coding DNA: TGTGCCTGGACCCCATCGGGGGATCAGCCCCAGCATTTT.

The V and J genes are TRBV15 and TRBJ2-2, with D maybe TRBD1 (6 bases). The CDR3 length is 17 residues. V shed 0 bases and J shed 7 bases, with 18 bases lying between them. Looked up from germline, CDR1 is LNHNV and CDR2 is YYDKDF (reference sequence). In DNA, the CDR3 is TGTGCCACCAGCAGAGATGGCCCCTTGAGGGGGAACGGGGAGCTGTTTTTT. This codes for CATSRDGPLRGNGELFF.